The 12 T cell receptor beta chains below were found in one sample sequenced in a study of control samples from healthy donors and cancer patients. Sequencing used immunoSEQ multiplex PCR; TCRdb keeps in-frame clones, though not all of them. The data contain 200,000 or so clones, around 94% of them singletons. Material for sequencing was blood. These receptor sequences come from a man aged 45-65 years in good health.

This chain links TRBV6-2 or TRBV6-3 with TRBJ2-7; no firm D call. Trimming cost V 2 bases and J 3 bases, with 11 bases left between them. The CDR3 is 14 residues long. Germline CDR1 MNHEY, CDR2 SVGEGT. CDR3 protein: CASSYRQESYEQYF. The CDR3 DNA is TGTGCCAGCAGTTACAGGCAGGAAAGCTACGAGCAGTACTTC.

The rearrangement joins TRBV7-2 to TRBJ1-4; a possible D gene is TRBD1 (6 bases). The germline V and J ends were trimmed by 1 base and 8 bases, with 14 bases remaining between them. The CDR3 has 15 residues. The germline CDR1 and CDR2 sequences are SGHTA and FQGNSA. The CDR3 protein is CASSLGGRLSEKLFF. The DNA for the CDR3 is TGTGCCAGCAGCTTAGGGGGGCGTTTGAGCGAAAAACTGTTTTTT.

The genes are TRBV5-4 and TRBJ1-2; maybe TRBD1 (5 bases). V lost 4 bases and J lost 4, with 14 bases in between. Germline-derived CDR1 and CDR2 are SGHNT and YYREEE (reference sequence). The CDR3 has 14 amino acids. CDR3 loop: CASSQQAITYGYTF. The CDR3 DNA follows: TGTGCCAGCAGCCAACAGGCCATCACCTATGGCTACACCTTC.

Here the CDR3 reads CASSPGGLPTDTQYF. Here the CDR3 DNA reads TGTGCCAGCAGCCCGGGCGGTCTTCCCACAGATACGCAGTATTTT. The chain combines TRBV7-7 with TRBJ2-3, with no clear D. The CDR3 extends over 15 amino acids. The germline gives CDR1 SSHAT, CDR2 FNYEAQ (reference sequence). Deletions cut 5 bases from V and 2 bases from J, with 14 bases between.

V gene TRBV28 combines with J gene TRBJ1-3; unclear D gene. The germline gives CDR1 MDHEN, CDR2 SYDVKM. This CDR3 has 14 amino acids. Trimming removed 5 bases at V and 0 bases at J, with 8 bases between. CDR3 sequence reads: CASSPRVSGNTIYF. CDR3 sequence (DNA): TGTGCCAGCAGTCCACGAGTCTCTGGAAACACCATATATTTT.

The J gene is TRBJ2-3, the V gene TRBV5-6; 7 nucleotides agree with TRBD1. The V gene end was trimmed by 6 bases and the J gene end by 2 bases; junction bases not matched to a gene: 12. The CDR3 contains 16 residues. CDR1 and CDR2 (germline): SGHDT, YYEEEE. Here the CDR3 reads CASIHSGTVITDTQYF. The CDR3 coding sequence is TGTGCCAGCATCCATTCCGGGACAGTGATCACAGATACGCAGTATTTT.

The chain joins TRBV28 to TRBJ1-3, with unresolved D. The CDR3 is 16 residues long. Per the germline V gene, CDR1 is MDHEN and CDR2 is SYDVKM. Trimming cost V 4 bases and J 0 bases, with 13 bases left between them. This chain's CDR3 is CASSSMTENSGNTIYF. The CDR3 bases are TGTGCCAGCAGTTCCATGACGGAAAACTCTGGAAACACCATATATTTT.

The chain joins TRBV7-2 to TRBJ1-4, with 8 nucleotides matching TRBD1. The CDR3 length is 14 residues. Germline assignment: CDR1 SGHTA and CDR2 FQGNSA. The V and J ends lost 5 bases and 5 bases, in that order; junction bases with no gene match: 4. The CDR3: CASSLRGLNEKLFF. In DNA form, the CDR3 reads TGTGCCAGCAGCCTCAGGGGGCTGAATGAAAAACTGTTTTTT.

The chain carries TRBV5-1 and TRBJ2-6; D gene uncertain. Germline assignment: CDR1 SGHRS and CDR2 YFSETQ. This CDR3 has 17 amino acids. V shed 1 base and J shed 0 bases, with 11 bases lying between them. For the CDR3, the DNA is TGCGCCAGCAGCTTGTCCCCCATGCCCTCTGGGGCCAACGTCCTGACTTTC. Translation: CASSLSPMPSGANVLTF.

Written as DNA, the CDR3 is TGTGCCAGCAGTACCGATGACAGCTTTCAGTACTTC. It encodes CASSTDDSFQYF. This chain connects TRBV2 to TRBJ2-7; possibly TRBD1 for D (5 bases). Trimming cost V 5 bases and J 10 bases, with 15 bases left between them. This CDR3 is built from 12 residues. Looked up from germline, CDR1 is SNHLY and CDR2 is FYNNEI.

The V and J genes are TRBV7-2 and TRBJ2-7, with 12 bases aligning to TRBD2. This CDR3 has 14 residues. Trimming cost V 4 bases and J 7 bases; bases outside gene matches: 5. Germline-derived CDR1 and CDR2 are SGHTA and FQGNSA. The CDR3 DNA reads TGTGCCAGCAGCTACCCGACTAGCGGGGGTGAGCAGTACGTC. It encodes CASSYPTSGGEQYV.

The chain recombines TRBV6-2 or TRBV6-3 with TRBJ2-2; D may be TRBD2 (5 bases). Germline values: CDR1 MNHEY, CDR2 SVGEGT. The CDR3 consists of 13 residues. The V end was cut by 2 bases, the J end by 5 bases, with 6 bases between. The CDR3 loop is CASSYRGTGELFF. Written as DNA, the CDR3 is TGTGCCAGCAGTTACAGAGGGACCGGGGAGCTGTTTTTT.